A selection of T cell receptor beta chains follows, all from one sample in a study of blood T cell repertoires in COVID-19. TCRdb's copy holds only in-frame clones and misses some; the assay was immunoSEQ multiplex PCR. The sample contains 20,000 or so clones, about 90% of which appear only once. Input material: peripheral blood. The receptor source for this set is a man between 65 and 79 years old with active COVID-19. Both conserved end residues are part of each CDR3. A D gene is named only where the DNA matches it firmly. Size is stated for part of the rows, as once, few or many counts, or as a class when the clone is expanded.

v_call	j_call	d_call	clone_size	cdr3_aa	cdr3_nt
TRBV6-2/TRBV6-3	TRBJ1-1	.	.	CASSVQMNTEAFF	TGTGCCAGCAGTGTACAGATGAACACTGAAGCTTTCTTT
TRBV4-1	TRBJ2-3	.	.	CASSQEPGIADTQYF	TGCGCCAGCAGCCAGGAACCGGGTATCGCAGATACGCAGTATTTT
TRBV9	TRBJ1-2	.	.	CASSKTTFSYGYTF	TGTGCCAGCAGCAAGACGACATTTAGCTATGGCTACACCTTC
TRBV25-1	TRBJ2-1	.	.	CASSATGFLNNEQFF	TGTGCCAGCAGTGCTACAGGGTTTCTCAACAATGAGCAGTTCTTC
TRBV10-3	TRBJ2-7	.	.	CAISTQGTTYEQYF	TGTGCCATCAGTACCCAGGGGACCACTTACGAGCAGTACTTC
TRBV30	TRBJ1-1	.	once	CAWIRGFAEAFF	TGTGCCTGGATTAGGGGTTTCGCTGAAGCTTTCTTT
TRBV5-1	TRBJ1-1	TRBD1	.	CASSSTLGGARKDTEAFF	TGCGCCAGCAGCTCTACCTTAGGGGGCGCGAGGAAGGACACTGAAGCTTTCTTT
TRBV4-3	TRBJ1-2	.	.	CASSPGWTYGYTF	TGCGCCAGCAGCCCGGGGTGGACTTATGGCTACACCTTC
TRBV2	TRBJ2-1	.	.	CASSYPLVGYEQFF	TGTGCCAGCAGTTACCCTCTAGTCGGCTATGAGCAGTTCTTC
TRBV30	TRBJ1-2	.	.	CAWSWSYGYTF	TGTGCCTGGAGTTGGAGCTATGGCTACACCTTC
TRBV21-1	TRBJ1-2	.	.	CASNPGRIFYGYTF	TGTGCCAGCAACCCCGGGAGGATATTCTATGGCTACACCTTC
TRBV28	TRBJ1-3	.	.	CASSFPSGSGNTIYF	TGTGCCAGCAGCTTCCCTTCGGGCTCTGGAAACACCATATATTTT
TRBV7-9	TRBJ1-3	.	.	CASSLGGALYSGNTIYF	TGTGCCAGCAGCTTAGGGGGAGCGCTTTACTCTGGAAACACCATATATTTT
TRBV7-3	TRBJ1-2	.	.	CASSFRDSGGYTF	TGTGCCAGCAGCTTCCGGGATTCGGGTGGCTACACCTTC
TRBV10-3	TRBJ2-3	.	.	CAIRDEGDTQYF	TGTGCCATCAGGGATGAGGGAGATACGCAGTATTTT
TRBV11-2	TRBJ2-3	TRBD2	.	CASSLMATSGSANTQYF	TGTGCCAGCAGCCTAATGGCTACTAGCGGGAGTGCTAATACGCAGTATTTT
TRBV27	TRBJ1-5	TRBD1	.	CASSPDRAGQPQHF	TGTGCCAGCAGCCCGGACAGGGCCGGACAGCCCCAGCATTTT
TRBV7-8	TRBJ1-2	.	.	CASSSDYYGYTF	TGTGCCAGCAGCTCGGACTACTATGGCTACACCTTC
TRBV15	TRBJ2-3	.	.	CATSRRRGGGRDTQYF	TGTGCCACCAGCAGGCGTCGGGGAGGAGGTAGAGATACGCAGTATTTT
TRBV24-1	TRBJ1-2	TRBD1	.	CATSEASGTGAGGYTF	TGTGCCACCAGTGAGGCCTCCGGGACAGGGGCTGGCGGCTACACCTTC
TRBV5-4	TRBJ1-1	.	.	CASSLAGNGDTEAFF	TGTGCCAGCAGCTTGGCCGGGAACGGAGACACTGAAGCTTTCTTT
TRBV3-1/TRBV3-2	TRBJ2-7	TRBD2	.	CASSQAGLAYEQYF	TGTGCCAGCAGCCAAGCTGGACTAGCCTACGAGCAGTACTTC
TRBV7-8	TRBJ2-1	TRBD1	once	CASSLRQGNSYNEQFF	TGTGCCAGCAGCCTCCGACAGGGGAATTCCTACAATGAGCAGTTCTTC
TRBV7-2	TRBJ1-5	.	.	CASSLAGALAGTQHF	TGTGCCAGCAGCTTAGCGGGGGCGTTAGCGGGGACCCAGCATTTT
TRBV27	TRBJ2-5	TRBD1	.	CASSSGTGAQETQYF	TGTGCCAGCAGTTCGGGGACAGGGGCGCAAGAGACCCAGTACTTC
TRBV2	TRBJ2-7	TRBD1	.	CASSDAGQVYEQYF	TGTGCCAGCAGTGATGCAGGACAGGTCTACGAGCAGTACTTC
TRBV28	TRBJ1-6	.	.	CASSSLAGGSPLHF	TGTGCCAGCAGCTCCTTGGCGGGCGGTTCACCCCTCCACTTT
TRBV28	TRBJ1-6	TRBD1	.	CASRVGTGNSPLHF	TGTGCCAGCAGGGTGGGGACAGGCAATTCACCCCTCCACTTT
TRBV28	TRBJ1-2	.	.	CASTSRGGYTF	TGTGCCAGCACTTCAAGGGGTGGCTACACCTTC
TRBV25-1	TRBJ2-3	.	.	CASSEAGITDTQYF	TGTGCCAGCAGTGAAGCAGGGATTACAGATACGCAGTATTTT
TRBV28	TRBJ2-3	.	.	CASSLALDYTDTQYF	TGTGCCAGCAGTTTAGCCCTCGACTACACAGATACGCAGTATTTT
TRBV30	TRBJ2-5	.	.	CAWSGQRLQETQYF	TGTGCCTGGAGTGGCCAGCGGCTACAAGAGACCCAGTACTTC
TRBV5-4	TRBJ2-3	.	.	CASSLDRYNTQYF	TGTGCCAGCAGCTTGGACCGATACAATACGCAGTATTTT
TRBV6-5	TRBJ2-1	TRBD1	.	CASTKTGDEQFF	TGTGCCAGCACCAAAACAGGGGATGAGCAGTTCTTC
TRBV4-3	TRBJ2-6	.	once	CASSQILSGANVLTF	TGCGCCAGCAGCCAAATTCTCTCTGGGGCCAACGTCCTGACTTTC
TRBV24-1	TRBJ2-7	TRBD1	.	CATSRTGGF	TGTGCCACCAGCAGGACAGGGGGGTTC
TRBV4-3	TRBJ1-2	.	few	CASSHWDNANYGYTF	TGCGCCAGCAGCCACTGGGACAACGCTAACTATGGCTACACCTTC
TRBV5-1	TRBJ2-1	.	.	CASTGGSVAVNEQFF	TGCGCCAGCACCGGCGGTTCGGTCGCGGTGAATGAGCAGTTCTTC
TRBV3-1/TRBV3-2	TRBJ2-3	TRBD2	.	CASSQLLAETDTQYF	TGTGCCAGCAGCCAACTCCTAGCGGAAACAGATACGCAGTATTTT
TRBV3-1/TRBV3-2	TRBJ2-2	TRBD1	.	CASSPTEGAWGTGELFF	TGTGCCAGCAGCCCCACAGAGGGGGCTTGGGGCACCGGGGAGCTGTTTTTT
TRBV12-5	TRBJ1-1	.	.	CASGLTGIPYTEAFF	TGTGCTAGTGGTTTGACAGGGATTCCGTACACTGAAGCTTTCTTT
TRBV27	TRBJ2-7	.	.	CASRPGTSISEQYF	TGTGCCAGCAGGCCCGGGACATCCATTAGCGAGCAGTACTTC
TRBV3-1/TRBV3-2	TRBJ1-4	.	.	CASSQRGTNEKLFF	TGTGCCAGCAGCCAGCGGGGAACTAATGAAAAACTGTTTTTT
TRBV4-3	TRBJ2-5	TRBD2	once	CASSHWGGAGGARRETQYF	TGCGCCAGCAGCCATTGGGGAGGAGCGGGAGGGGCGCGCAGGGAGACCCAGTACTTC
TRBV7-2	TRBJ1-1	.	.	CASSLGQNTEAFF	TGTGCCAGCAGCTTAGGACAGAACACTGAAGCTTTCTTT
TRBV6-5	TRBJ1-5	.	.	CASIVVPGSNQPQHF	TGTGCCAGCATCGTCGTCCCGGGGAGCAATCAGCCCCAGCATTTT